The T cell receptor beta chain under discussion was sequenced for a study of metastatic and nonmetastatic thyroid tumors. Study-level information: Repertoires from blood and tumor or nodule tissue of malignant and benign thyroid patients were compared.

Findings and limits, study-wide: Compared with benign nodules, malignant thyroid tumors were reported to have significantly higher TCR beta diversity in both blood and tumor.

Thyroid surgery was preceded by no treatment in any patient. V was trimmed by 2 bases and J by 2 bases, leaving 9 bases between them. The length of the CDR3 is 15 residues. Germline V lookup: CDR1 MDHEN, CDR2 SYDVKM. To note about this clone: The antigen remains undetermined.

In the original workflow: To classify distant metastasis in papillary thyroid cancer, a model was built from CDR3 differences across clinicopathological groups. TCRdb re-clonotyped the PCR reads through MiXCR. The V and J calls here are based on TCRdb, not the publication. This repertoire shows roughly 6,500 clones, under 40% found once; its top ten account for roughly 37%. The sample taken for sequencing was adjacent normal tissue. The source is a male donor with papillary thyroid cancer or a benign thyroid nodule (not recorded which). Some clones in this sample may be carry-over from other donors' samples. The genes are TRBV28 and TRBJ1-4, with a tentative D call TRBD1 (5 bases). CDR3 region: CASSLGGSTNEKLFF. CDR3 sequence (DNA): TGTGCCAGCAGTTTAGGGGGGTCGACTAATGAAAAACTGTTTTTT.